The 5 T cell receptor beta chains presented below share a single source sample, sequenced in a study of T-cell memory formation after mild COVID-19. TCRdb redid the calling of the 5' RACE reads with MiXCR, one entry per CDR3 protein. The sample holds about 190,000 distinct CDR3 sequences; around 30% are singletons and the top ten take about an eighth. The specimen sequenced was PBMCs or a T cell subset sorted from them (not recorded which). The receptors stem from an adult woman who had mild COVID-19 (a few samples of this study predate the infection). Cell type and time point are not known.

The chain combines TRBV10-3 with TRBJ1-1, with D tentatively TRBD1 (6 bases). The CDR3 consists of 13 residues. Trimming stripped 11 bases from V and 1 base from J, with 14 bases between. CDR1 is ENHRY and CDR2 is SYGVKD in the germline V gene. Here the CDR3 reads CASGQPTNTEAFF. CDR3 DNA: TGTGCCTCCGGACAGCCAACGAACACTGAAGCTTTCTTT.

The CDR3 DNA reads as TGCGCCAGCAGCCAAGTCGAGGGGCCCTTGAACACTGAAGCTTTCTTT. Translated: CASSQVEGPLNTEAFF. V usage is TRBV4-1 and J usage is TRBJ1-1, with a tentative D call TRBD1 (5 bases). V lost 1 base to trimming and J lost 0 bases, with 12 bases between them. This CDR3 has 16 residues. Looked up from germline, CDR1 is MGHRA and CDR2 is YSYEKL.

This clonotype showed up just a few times. The V gene is TRBV12-3 or TRBV12-4, the J gene TRBJ2-1, with 7 nucleotides matching TRBD2. There are 15 residues in the CDR3. The ends lost 5 bases at V and 5 bases at J; junction bases unmatched: 9. The CDR3 coding sequence is TGTGCCAGCAGTGTCAGCGGGGTCACAGACAATGAGCAGTTCTTC. Translation: CASSVSGVTDNEQFF.

The table lists this clonotype with a few counts. V and J are TRBV5-1 and TRBJ2-2, with D possibly matching TRBD1 (6 bases). The V end lost 3 bases, the J end lost 1 base, and 13 bases lay between the germline ends. This CDR3 region has 16 residues. In germline, CDR1 is SGHRS, CDR2 YFSETQ. The CDR3 is CASSSQGGQNTGELFF. The CDR3 DNA sequence: TGCGCCAGCAGCTCACAAGGGGGACAGAACACCGGGGAGCTGTTTTTT.

The chain has TRBV11-2 and TRBJ2-3; 8 positions match TRBD2. The CDR3 is made up of 15 amino acids. Germline V gives CDR1 SGHAT, CDR2 FQNNGV. The trim removed 5 bases at V and 4 bases at J, leaving 8 bases unmatched. CDR3 DNA sequence: TGTGCCAGCAGCCCCGGACTAGCTATATCAGATACGCAGTATTTT. It translates to CASSPGLAISDTQYF. The complete variable domain, with remaining parts taken from reference TRBV11-2 and TRBJ2-3, reads EAGVAQSPRYKIIEKRQSVAFWCNPISGHATLYWYQQILGQGPKLLIQFQNNGVVDDSQLPKDRFSAERLKGVDSTLKIQPAKLEDSAVYLCASSPGLAISDTQYFGPGTRLTVL.